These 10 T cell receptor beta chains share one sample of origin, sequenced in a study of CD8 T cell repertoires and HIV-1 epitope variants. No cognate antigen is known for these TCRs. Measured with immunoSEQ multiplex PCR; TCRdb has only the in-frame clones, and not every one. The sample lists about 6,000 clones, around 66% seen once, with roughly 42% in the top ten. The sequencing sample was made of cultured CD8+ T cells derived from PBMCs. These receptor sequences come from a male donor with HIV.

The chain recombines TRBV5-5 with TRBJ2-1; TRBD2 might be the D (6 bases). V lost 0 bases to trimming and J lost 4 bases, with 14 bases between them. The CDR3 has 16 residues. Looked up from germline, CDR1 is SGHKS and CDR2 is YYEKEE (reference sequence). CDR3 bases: TGTGCCAGCAGCTTGGTGCCCTCCGGGACTTACAATGAGCAGTTCTTC. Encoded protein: CASSLVPSGTYNEQFF. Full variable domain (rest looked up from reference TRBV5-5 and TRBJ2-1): DAGVTQSPTHLIKTRGQQVTLRCSPISGHKSVSWYQQVLGQGPQFIFQYYEKEERGRGNFPDRFSARQFPNYSSELNVNALLLGDSALYLCASSLVPSGTYNEQFFGPGTRLTVL.

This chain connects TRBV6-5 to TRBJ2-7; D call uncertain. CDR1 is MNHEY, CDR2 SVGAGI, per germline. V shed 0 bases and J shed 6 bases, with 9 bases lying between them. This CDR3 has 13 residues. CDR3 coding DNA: TGTGCCAGCAGTTACTCGTGGGAAGGCGAGCAGTACTTC. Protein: CASSYSWEGEQYF.

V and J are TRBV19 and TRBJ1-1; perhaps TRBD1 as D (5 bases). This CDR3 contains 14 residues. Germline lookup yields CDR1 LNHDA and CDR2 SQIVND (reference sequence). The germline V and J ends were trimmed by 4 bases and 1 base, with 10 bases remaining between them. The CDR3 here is CASSTGIRNTEAFF. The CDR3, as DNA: TGTGCCAGTAGTACAGGGATACGGAACACTGAAGCTTTCTTT.

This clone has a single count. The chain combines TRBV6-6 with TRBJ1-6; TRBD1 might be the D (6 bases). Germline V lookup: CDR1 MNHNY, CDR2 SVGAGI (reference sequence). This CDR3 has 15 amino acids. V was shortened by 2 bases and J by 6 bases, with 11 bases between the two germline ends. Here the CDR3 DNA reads TGTGCCAGCAGTTACGGCGACAGGCGTAATTCACCCCTCCACTTT. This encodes CASSYGDRRNSPLHF.

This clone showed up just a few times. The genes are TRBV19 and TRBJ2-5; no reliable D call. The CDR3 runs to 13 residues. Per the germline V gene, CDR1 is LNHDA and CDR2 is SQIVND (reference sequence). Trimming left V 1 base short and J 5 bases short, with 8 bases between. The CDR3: CASSIVAWETQYF. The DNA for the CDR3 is TGTGCCAGTAGTATAGTAGCATGGGAGACCCAGTACTTC.

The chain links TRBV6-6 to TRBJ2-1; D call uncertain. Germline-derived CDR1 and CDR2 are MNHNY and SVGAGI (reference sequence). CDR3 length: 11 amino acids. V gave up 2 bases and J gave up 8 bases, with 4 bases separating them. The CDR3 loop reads CASSYGDEQFF. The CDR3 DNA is TGTGCCAGCAGTTACGGTGATGAGCAGTTCTTC.

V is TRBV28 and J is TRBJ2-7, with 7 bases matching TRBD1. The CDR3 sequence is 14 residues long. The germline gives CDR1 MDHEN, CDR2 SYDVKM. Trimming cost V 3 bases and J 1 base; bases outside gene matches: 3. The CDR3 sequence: CASSLGRGSYEQYF. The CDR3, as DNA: TGTGCCAGCAGTTTGGGCAGGGGGTCCTACGAGCAGTACTTC.

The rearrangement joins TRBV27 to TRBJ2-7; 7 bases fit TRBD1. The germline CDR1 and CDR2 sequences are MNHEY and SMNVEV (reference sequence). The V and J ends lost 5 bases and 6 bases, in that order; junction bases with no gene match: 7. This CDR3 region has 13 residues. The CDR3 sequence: CASSGSTGIEQYF. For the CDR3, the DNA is TGTGCCAGCAGTGGATCGACAGGGATCGAGCAGTACTTC.

In nucleotides, the CDR3 is TGTGCCAGTTGGGACACACAAGAGACCCAGTACTTC. Translated, it gives CASWDTQETQYF. This sequence joins TRBV5-4 and TRBJ2-5, with D possibly matching TRBD1 (6 bases). The length of the CDR3 is 12 residues. CDR1 and CDR2 (germline): SGHNT, YYREEE (reference sequence). V was trimmed by 8 bases and J by 2 bases, leaving 10 bases between them.

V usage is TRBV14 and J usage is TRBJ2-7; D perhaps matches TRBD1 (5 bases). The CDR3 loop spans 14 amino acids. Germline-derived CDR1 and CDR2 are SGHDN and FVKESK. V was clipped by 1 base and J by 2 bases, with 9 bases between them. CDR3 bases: TGTGCCAGCAGCCAAGCCGACAGACCCTACGAGCAGTACTTC. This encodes CASSQADRPYEQYF. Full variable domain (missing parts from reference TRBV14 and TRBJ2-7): EAGVTQFPSHSVIEKGQTVTLRCDPISGHDNLYWYRRVMGKEIKFLLHFVKESKQDESGMPNNRFLAERTGGTYSTLKVQPAELEDSGVYFCASSQADRPYEQYFGPGTRLTVT.